The 13 T cell receptor beta chains below all came from one sample that was sequenced in a study of vaccination and CD4 T cells after COVID-19 (dated 2022 in TCRdb). The antigens of these receptors remain unknown. Read against the paper, the sample's treatment or condition label means: approximately nine-day PBMC culture with coronavirus spike peptide pools or control peptides (ViraFEST assay). The library came from PCR. These reads were obtained on an Illumina iSeq 100. At the Johns Hopkins FTIC core, DNA from the cultured CD4+ T cells underwent TCR sequencing with the Oncomine TCR Beta short-read assay. TCRdb reran the public reads through fastp at Q25 and MiXCR, keeping productive beta chains. Identical CDR3 proteins give one entry, which carries the most common genes and DNA. This sample is represented by approximately 17,000 distinct CDR3 sequences; about 39% of them were singletons. The biggest ten clones account for around 12% of the sample.

The sample comprised CD4+ T cells from blood, cultured in vitro. Source of these receptors: a human donor who had recovered from COVID-19.

In its sample, this clonotype was seen a few times. The CDR3: CASSRSEASGNTIYF. The CDR3 bases are TGTGCCAGCAGCCGGTCCGAAGCCTCTGGAAACACCATATATTTT. The chain is built from TRBV7-9 and TRBJ1-3; D not certain. The CDR3 runs to 15 residues. V lost 5 bases to trimming and J lost 0 bases, with 11 bases between them. CDR1 is SEHNR, CDR2 FQNEAQ, per germline (reference sequence). The full variable domain, in which reference TRBV7-9 and TRBJ1-3 provide the parts outside the CDR3, is DTGVSQNPRHKITKRGQNVTFRCDPISEHNRLYWYRQTLGQGPEFLTYFQNEAQLEKSRLLSDRFSAERPKGSFSTLEIQRTEQGDSAMYLCASSRSEASGNTIYFGEGSWLTVV.

The chain is built from TRBV18 and TRBJ2-7; 8 positions match TRBD1. The J segment lost 4 bases and the V segment lost 1 base, leaving 3 bases of the junction unmatched. This CDR3 contains 14 residues. The germline V gene encodes CDR1 KGHSH and CDR2 LQKENI. DNA for the CDR3: TGTGCCAGCTCACCACGGGACAGGAGGTACGAGCAGTACTTC. It encodes CASSPRDRRYEQYF.

The chain carries TRBV12-3 or TRBV12-4 and TRBJ1-5; D is undetermined. The CDR3 is 14 amino acids. V was cut by 1 base and J by 4 bases, with 8 bases left in between. CDR3 sequence (DNA): TGTGCCAGCAGTTTAGGACGGGAGAATCAGCCCCAGCATTTT. Amino acids: CASSLGRENQPQHF.

The chain recombines TRBV28 with TRBJ1-1; a possible D gene is TRBD1 (5 bases). Trimming shortened V by 3 bases and J by 8 bases, and 16 bases separated the two germline ends. This CDR3 has 14 amino acids. Germline lookup yields CDR1 MDHEN and CDR2 SYDVKM. The CDR3 loop reads CASSLWDRRPEAFF. The CDR3 nucleotides are TGTGCCAGCAGTTTGTGGGACCGACGGCCCGAAGCTTTCTTT.

The gene calls are TRBV7-2 and TRBJ2-1, with D uncertain. The germline CDR1 and CDR2 sequences are SGHTA and FQGNSA. This CDR3 contains 15 residues. Trimming shortened V by 4 bases and J by 12 bases, and 22 bases separated the two germline ends. CDR3 nucleotide sequence: TGTGCCAGCAGCTGGGCAGGCTTGTTGGTCGACCCGCAGTTCTTC. Protein product: CASSWAGLLVDPQFF. The full variable domain, completed using reference TRBV7-2 and TRBJ2-1, is GAGVSQSPSNKVTEKGKDVELRCDPISGHTALYWYRQSLGQGLEFLIYFQGNSAPDKSGLPSDRFSAERTGGSVSTLTIQRTQQEDSAVYLCASSWAGLLVDPQFFGPGTRLTVL.

V usage is TRBV7-6 and J usage is TRBJ2-5, with D tentatively TRBD2 (7 bases). The CDR3 sequence is 17 residues long. Trimming pared 3 bases from V and 1 base from J, leaving 18 bases between. Germline V gives CDR1 SGHVS, CDR2 FNYEAQ. The CDR3: CASSFQRGVGAQETQYF. The CDR3 bases are TGTGCCAGCAGCTTCCAGCGGGGAGTGGGGGCCCAAGAGACCCAGTACTTC.

The chain employs TRBV6-4 and TRBJ2-3; 8 nucleotides align to TRBD2. The CDR3 has 15 residues. J was trimmed by 2 bases and V by 3 bases; bases with no gene match: 4. Germline CDR1 reads MRHNA; CDR2 reads SNTAGT. The CDR3 spells CASSEVAGNTDTQYF. The CDR3 DNA reads as TGTGCCAGCAGTGAGGTAGCGGGAAACACAGATACGCAGTATTTT.

V is TRBV5-1 and J is TRBJ2-5, with D possibly matching TRBD2 (6 bases). V lost 0 bases and J lost 2, with 14 bases in between. CDR3 size: 16 residues. Germline CDR1 reads SGHRS; CDR2 reads YFSETQ. For the CDR3, the DNA is TGCGCCAGCAGCTTGGGTATGACTAGTTTTCAAGAGACCCAGTACTTC. Amino acid sequence: CASSLGMTSFQETQYF.

V and J are TRBV19 and TRBJ2-7, with D possibly matching TRBD2 (6 bases). The CDR3 has 13 residues. Trimming removed 6 bases from V and 6 bases from J, with 15 bases in between. CDR1 is LNHDA and CDR2 is SQIVND in the germline V gene (reference sequence). The CDR3 loop reads CASSPLTSPEQYF. As DNA, the CDR3 is TGTGCCAGTAGCCCCCTGACTAGTCCCGAGCAGTACTTC.

For this clonotype: A much larger clonotype is one base distant, so this may be a read error. V usage is TRBV6-4 and J usage is TRBJ2-3, with 8 bases matching TRBD2. The germline V gene encodes CDR1 MRHNA and CDR2 SNTAGT. This CDR3 region has 15 residues. CDR3 sequence reads: CANSEGREVTDTQYF. The DNA of the CDR3 is TGTGCCAACAGTGAGGGGCGGGAGGTGACGGATACGCAGTATTTT.

This clonotype was counted only a few times. The chain uses TRBV20-1 and TRBJ2-1; either TRBD1 or TRBD2 may fit D (5 bases each). Trimming pared 7 bases from V and 3 bases from J, leaving 19 bases between. From germline, CDR1 is DFQATT and CDR2 SNEGSKA (reference sequence). This CDR3 has 15 amino acids. The CDR3 sequence is CSVTDPGTNYNEQFF. DNA of the CDR3: TGCAGTGTTACGGACCCAGGGACCAACTACAATGAGCAGTTCTTC.

In its sample, this clonotype was seen a few times. Mismatch with germline at one junction end may stem from a read error. The V gene is TRBV18, the J gene TRBJ2-1; D possibly corresponds to TRBD2 (5 bases). The germline CDR1 and CDR2 sequences are KGHSH and LQKENI. This CDR3 contains 11 residues. Here the CDR3 DNA reads TGTGCCAGCTCACCTATGGAGGACCTCCTCTTC. Protein sequence: CASSPMEDLLF.

This clonotype turned up a few times. This chain joins TRBV20-1 and TRBJ2-2; maybe TRBD2 (6 bases). Germline V gene data show CDR1 as DFQATT and CDR2 as SNEGSKA (reference sequence). With 2 bases removed from V and 3 bases from J, the gap between germline ends came to 19 bases. The CDR3 loop spans 17 amino acids. This chain's CDR3 is CSARTGVGLAYTGELFF. CDR3 DNA: TGCAGTGCTAGAACTGGAGTAGGTCTAGCGTACACCGGGGAGCTGTTTTTT.